The 22 T cell receptor beta chains below all came from one sample that was sequenced in a study of T-cell reconstitution after alpha-beta-depleted transplantation in children. Library preparation (for TCRbeta) was performed with unique molecular identifiers. TCRdb reprocessed the PCR reads via MiXCR and lists one record per CDR3 protein. The table has around 500,000 distinct CDR3 sequences, under 15% seen once. The input for sequencing was PBMCs from the stem cell graft donor, taken from the stem cell graft. The receptors stem from a human donor who donated a stem cell graft to a child with combined immunodeficiency.

The chain links TRBV12-3 or TRBV12-4 to TRBJ1-2; 10 bases are shared with TRBD1. This CDR3 contains 16 residues. The J segment lost 7 bases and the V segment lost 6 bases, leaving 14 bases of the junction unmatched. The CDR3 DNA reads TGTGCCAGCAGCCACACAGGTTGGGACAGGGGAGGTGGCTACACCTTC. Residues: CASSHTGWDRGGGYTF.

In this sample, this clonotype turned up a few times. V and J are TRBV5-1 and TRBJ2-5; D not certain. The CDR3 runs to 11 residues. V lost 4 bases and J lost 3, with 4 bases in between. The V gene's germline CDR1 is SGHRS and CDR2 YFSETQ. This chain's CDR3 is CASSQKETQYF. The CDR3 bases are TGCGCCAGCAGCCAAAAAGAGACCCAGTACTTC.

The gene calls are TRBV4-3 and TRBJ2-7, with TRBD2 identical over 9 bases. With 0 bases clipped from V and 4 bases from J, the junction kept 10 bases outside the gene matches. The CDR3 contains 17 residues. CDR1 and CDR2 from the germline V gene are LGHNA and YSLEER. CDR3 DNA: TGCGCCAGCAGCCAAGATCTGGCGGCGGGGGGGCGATACGAGCAGTACTTC. Translation gives CASSQDLAAGGRYEQYF.

This clonotype was seen ten or more times. V is TRBV5-4 and J is TRBJ2-1; 12 nucleotides match TRBD2. Per germline, CDR1 SGHNT and CDR2 YYREEE (reference sequence). V shed 6 bases, J shed 8 bases, and the junction held 12 bases outside the gene matches. The CDR3 consists of 16 residues. In DNA form, the CDR3 reads TGTGCCAGCAACCGGAGGCTAGCGGGGGGGTTAGATGAGCAGTTCTTC. It specifies CASNRRLAGGLDEQFF.

J is TRBJ1-1 and V is TRBV7-3; TRBD1 might be the D (5 bases). Between the trimmed V and J ends, which lost 2 bases and 4 bases, there was a span of 14 bases. The CDR3 totals 15 residues. In germline, CDR1 is SGHTA, CDR2 FQGTGA. The CDR3 spells CASSLWGIGGTEAFF. The CDR3 bases are TGTGCCAGCAGCTTATGGGGGATCGGTGGCACTGAAGCTTTCTTT. The full variable domain, in which reference TRBV7-3 and TRBJ1-1 provide the parts outside the CDR3, is GAGVSQTPSNKVTEKGKYVELRCDPISGHTALYWYRQSLGQGPEFLIYFQGTGAADDSGLPNDRFFAVRPEGSVSTLKIQRTERGDSAVYLCASSLWGIGGTEAFFGQGTRLTVV.

This clonotype was detected many times. The chain uses TRBV27 and TRBJ2-5; D is perhaps TRBD2 (6 bases). There are 15 residues in the CDR3. V was clipped by 3 bases and J by 2 bases, with 13 bases between them. Germline V gene lookup returns CDR1 MNHEY and CDR2 SMNVEV (reference sequence). For the CDR3, the DNA is TGTGCCAGCAGTTTTGCGGGACGGGAACAAGAGACCCAGTACTTC. Protein product: CASSFAGREQETQYF.

The gene calls are TRBV20-1 and TRBJ2-1; TRBD1 matches at 12 bases. V was pared by 6 bases and J by 9 bases, with 12 bases of the junction left unmatched. This CDR3 has 15 residues. CDR1 is DFQATT and CDR2 is SNEGSKA in the germline V gene (reference sequence). The CDR3 nucleotides read TGCAGTGCGGATAGCCGGGACAGGGGGCTTAGTGAGCAGTTCTTC. Amino acid sequence: CSADSRDRGLSEQFF.

J is TRBJ2-1 and V is TRBV6-2 or TRBV6-3, with D perhaps matching TRBD1 (6 bases). CDR1 and CDR2 from the germline V gene are MNHEY and SVGEGT. Trimming left V 6 bases short and J 1 base short, with 28 bases between. This CDR3 comprises 20 residues. The CDR3 sequence: CASRHRPYPIQGRSYNEQFF. Written as DNA, the CDR3 is TGTGCCAGCAGACACCGCCCATACCCCATACAGGGAAGATCCTACAATGAGCAGTTCTTC.

A few counts support this clonotype. The chain joins TRBV7-7 to TRBJ2-5; D not resolved. V shed 2 bases and J shed 1 base, with 11 bases lying between them. This CDR3 region has 15 residues. Germline CDR1 is SSHAT and CDR2 is FNYEAQ (reference sequence). The CDR3 DNA sequence: TGTGCCAGCAGCTTACAGGCAGCTCCCCAAGAGACCCAGTACTTC. This codes for CASSLQAAPQETQYF. Using reference TRBV7-7 and TRBJ2-5 for the parts outside the CDR3, the full variable domain is GAGVSQSPRYKVTKRGQDVTLRCDPISSHATLYWYQQALGQGPEFLTYFNYEAQPDKSGLPSDRFSAERPEGSISTLTIQRTEQRDSAMYRCASSLQAAPQETQYFGPGTRLLVL.

This clonotype was detected only a few times. The V and J genes are TRBV24-1 and TRBJ2-1, with 12 nucleotides matching TRBD2. The V gene's germline CDR1 is KGHDR and CDR2 SFDVKD. CDR3 length equals 19 residues. The J segment lost 0 bases and the V segment lost 3 bases, leaving 8 bases of the junction unmatched. As DNA, the CDR3 is TGTGCCACCAGTGATGTGGGACTAGCGGGCGGGAGCTCCTACAATGAGCAGTTCTTC. Its protein is CATSDVGLAGGSSYNEQFF.

This clonotype was counted a few times. The rearrangement uses TRBV28 and TRBJ2-3; TRBD1 matches at 8 bases. V lost 2 bases, J lost 2 bases, and 3 bases stayed unmatched. The CDR3 totals 15 residues. CDR1 is MDHEN, CDR2 SYDVKM, per germline. CDR3 nucleotide sequence: TGTGCCAGCAGTTTAGGGACAGGATACACAGATACGCAGTATTTT. Translation: CASSLGTGYTDTQYF.

Here the CDR3 reads CASGFPTGGVTDTQYF. The CDR3 DNA reads TGTGCTAGTGGTTTCCCGACGGGGGGGGTCACAGATACGCAGTATTTT. The rearrangement links TRBV12-5 to TRBJ2-3; 8 bases are a match to TRBD2. Germline V gene lookup returns CDR1 LGHNT and CDR2 FRNRAP. The CDR3 extends over 16 amino acids. The V gene end was trimmed by 3 bases and the J gene end by 2 bases; junction bases not matched to a gene: 7.

In its sample, this clonotype was seen many times. V gene TRBV12-3 or TRBV12-4 combines with J gene TRBJ2-7; 10 nucleotides align to TRBD2. Unmatched junction bases numbered 4, after V lost 8 bases and J lost 6 bases. This CDR3 is built from 12 residues. CDR3 nucleotides: TGTGCCAGCTCGCTAGCGGGAGTCGAGCAGTACTTC. Translated, it gives CASSLAGVEQYF.

The rearrangement joins TRBV10-3 to TRBJ2-7; TRBD1 matches 7 bases. The germline gives CDR1 ENHRY, CDR2 SYGVKD. V gave up 6 bases and J gave up 4 bases; unmatched junction bases: 9. This CDR3 region has 14 residues. CDR3 DNA sequence: TGTGCCATCAGCTCCGGGACAGAATATTACGAGCAGTACTTC. This codes for CAISSGTEYYEQYF.

This clonotype came up a few times. This chain links TRBV9 with TRBJ1-3; a weak D match, TRBD1 (5 bases). Trimming cost V 0 bases and J 0 bases, with 7 bases left between them. CDR3 length: 15 amino acids. Germline lookup yields CDR1 SGDLS and CDR2 YYNGEE. CDR3 sequence: CASSVGQSSGNTIYF. In nucleotides, the CDR3 is TGTGCCAGCAGCGTAGGACAGAGCTCTGGAAACACCATATATTTT.

The chain couples TRBV27 to TRBJ2-7; D possibly corresponds to TRBD1 (6 bases). Per the germline V gene, CDR1 is MNHEY and CDR2 is SMNVEV (reference sequence). The CDR3 contains 16 residues. Trimming took 2 bases from V and 3 from J, leaving 17 bases between them. The CDR3 is CASSLRGSGTYYEQYF. The CDR3 bases are TGTGCCAGCAGTTTACGTGGATCCGGGACATACTACGAGCAGTACTTC.

This clonotype turned up a few times. This rearrangement joins TRBV15 to TRBJ2-2; TRBD1 agrees at 11 bases. The CDR3 has 16 residues. CDR1 LNHNV and CDR2 YYDKDF come from the germline V gene (reference sequence). Trimming cost V 4 bases and J 6 bases; bases outside gene matches: 7. In DNA, the CDR3 is TGTGCCACCAGCACCGGGACAGGGGGTTGGCCCGGGGAGCTGTTTTTT. This encodes CATSTGTGGWPGELFF.

The rearrangement links TRBV24-1 to TRBJ2-3, with 7 bases fitting TRBD2. The ends lost 2 bases at V and 4 bases at J; junction bases unmatched: 11. The CDR3 length is 17 residues. Per germline, CDR1 KGHDR and CDR2 SFDVKD. The CDR3 loop reads CATSDWGREFDADTQYF. CDR3 sequence (DNA): TGTGCCACCAGTGATTGGGGGAGGGAGTTTGACGCAGATACGCAGTATTTT.

This chain links TRBV2 with TRBJ2-3; TRBD2 might be the D (5 bases). This CDR3 contains 15 residues. Germline V CDR1 and CDR2: SNHLY, FYNNEI. Trimming took 3 bases from V and 2 from J, leaving 12 bases between them. CDR3 protein: CASSDGVGNTDTQYF. CDR3 nucleotide sequence: TGTGCCAGCAGTGACGGGGTTGGGAACACAGATACGCAGTATTTT.

The chain uses TRBV11-3 and TRBJ2-1; 11 bases agree with TRBD1. The germline CDR1 and CDR2 sequences are SGHNT and YENEEA. The CDR3 runs 15 residues. V lost 5 bases, J lost 6 bases, and 6 bases stayed unmatched. In DNA, the CDR3 is TGTGCCAGCAGCAGCGGACAGGGGGCTCGCAATGAGCAGTTCTTC. This encodes CASSSGQGARNEQFF.

This clonotype appeared a few times. The rearrangement joins TRBV21-1 to TRBJ2-7; the table's D gene call, TRBD1, was not cross checked with the DNA. TRBV21-1 is a listed pseudogene. CDR3 length: 18 amino acids. The CDR3, as DNA: TGTGCCAGCAGCAAAGGTCTCAGGGACACCAGTAGAGACTACGAGCAGTACTTC. Amino acids: CASSKGLRDTSRDYEQYF.

DNA for the CDR3: TGTGCCACCAGTGACTACGGACTAGCGGGGGGAAGGCTCCAAGAGACCCAGTACTTC. This gives the protein CATSDYGLAGGRLQETQYF. This chain links TRBV24-1 with TRBJ2-5, with 14 nucleotides matching TRBD2. This CDR3 contains 19 residues. Germline CDR1 and CDR2: KGHDR and SFDVKD. The V segment lost 4 bases and the J segment 1 base; nucleotides outside the gene matches: 10.